This TCR beta chain was observed in a study of cytomegalovirus exposure and HLA in healthy donors. Study summary: The platform used for the approximately 130 validation repertoires matched that of the roughly 700 first-cohort repertoires, a later analysis reported.

Study observations and caveats: Investigators reported 150 to 200 TCR beta chains as tied to cytomegalovirus. Among TCR sequences, most were rare, though some public TCRs appeared in many donors.

Germline CDR1 reads SGDLS; CDR2 reads YYNGEE. The CDR3 totals 16 residues. Trimming took 0 bases from V and 0 from J, leaving 12 bases between them. Repertoires were generated with immunoSEQ multiplex PCR, while TCRdb's copy carries only in-frame clones and drops some. This sample has over 200,000 clones; 90% occur once, and the top ten carry 0.3% to 0.4%. On this clone: As yet, its antigen is unknown.

The source material was PBMCs. The source of this sequence is a woman younger than 30 in good health and CMV-seronegative. This chain connects TRBV9 to TRBJ1-1; tentative D call: TRBD1 (5 bases). The CDR3 DNA reads TGTGCCAGCAGCGTAGCAGCAGGGATCATGAACACTGAAGCTTTCTTT. It yields the protein CASSVAAGIMNTEAFF.